The clone carrying this T cell receptor (beta chain) showed up just a few times. The antigen remains undetermined. The CDR3 regions of TCR beta were amplified from RNA transcripts. First-round RT-PCR with HTBI primers amplified the TCR CDR3 region. TCRdb reprocessed the multiplex PCR reads with MiXCR, giving one entry per CDR3 protein. The table lists about 600,000 distinct CDR3 sequences, over 12% of them singletons. The data derive from a study of T cells in Graves' hyperthyroidism and ophthalmopathy. Study details: At the time of initial diagnosis and before any treatment, peripheral blood was collected. Study outcomes and limitations: Most thyroid clonotypes expanded above 0.001 appeared in blood too. Ophthalmopathy could be told apart from stable hyperthyroidism with a 13 V-J model.

V lost 1 base to trimming and J lost 9 bases, with 13 bases between them. Germline-derived CDR1 and CDR2 are KGHSH and LQKENI. This CDR3 region has 14 residues. This clonotype originated in a young woman with Graves' ophthalmopathy. Sequenced material: blood. The V gene is TRBV18, the J gene TRBJ2-4; D unresolved. CDR3: CASSPQGETGIQYF. The CDR3 DNA sequence: TGTGCCAGCTCACCACAGGGTGAAACGGGCATTCAGTACTTC. Full variable domain (missing parts from reference TRBV18 and TRBJ2-4): NAGVMQNPRHLVRRRGQEARLRCSPMKGHSHVYWYRQLPEEGLKFMVYLQKENIIDESGMPKERFSAEFPKEGPSILRIQQVVRGDSAAYFCASSPQGETGIQYFGAGTRLSVL.